This T cell receptor beta chain was retrieved from a study of T cell changes during pregnancy in multiple sclerosis. Profiled with immunoSEQ multiplex PCR; TCRdb holds only in-frame clones, not every one. The sample lists roughly 90,000 clones, approximately 94% occurring once. V was pared by 1 base and J by 5 bases, with 6 bases of the junction left unmatched. CDR1 and CDR2 (germline): SGHRS, YFSETQ. The CDR3 loop spans 14 amino acids. The chain couples TRBV5-1 to TRBJ2-7; 7 bases are shared with TRBD1. Specimen: peripheral blood, collected in the third trimester of pregnancy. The receptor comes from a female donor with multiple sclerosis, enrolled in a pregnancy study. CDR3 coding DNA: TGCGCCAGCAGCTTGAGGAAGGGGGCCAACGAGCAGTACTTC. It translates to CASSLRKGANEQYF.